One sample yielded the 22 T cell receptor beta chains listed below, sequenced in a study of T cells in Graves' hyperthyroidism and ophthalmopathy. TCR beta CDR3 regions were amplified from RNA. The HTBI primer set drove a first-round RT-PCR of the TCR CDR3. From the multiplex PCR reads, TCRdb called clonotypes with MiXCR, one entry per CDR3 protein. The table has roughly 290,000 distinct CDR3 sequences, roughly 14% seen once; the top ten hold 6% to 8%. Sequences were obtained from blood. These receptors were obtained from a woman in her twenties or thirties with Graves' hyperthyroidism that later progressed to Graves' ophthalmopathy.

This chain connects TRBV19 to TRBJ2-1, with TRBD2 identical over 11 bases. J lost 4 bases, V lost 5 bases, and 7 bases had no gene match. Germline values: CDR1 LNHDA, CDR2 SQIVND (reference sequence). This CDR3 has 16 amino acids. The CDR3 DNA is TGTGCCAGTAGTTCAAAGACTAGCGGGGTTTACAATGAGCAGTTCTTC. Protein sequence: CASSSKTSGVYNEQFF. Based on the CDR3 plus reference TRBV19 and TRBJ2-1, the full variable domain is DGGITQSPKYLFRKEGQNVTLSCEQNLNHDAMYWYRQDPGQGLRLIYYSQIVNDFQKGDIAEGYSVSREKKESFPLTVTSAQKNPTAFYLCASSSKTSGVYNEQFFGPGTRLTVL.

This chain joins TRBV4-3 and TRBJ2-1; 7 bases fit TRBD2. Unmatched junction bases numbered 9, after V lost 1 base and J lost 9 bases. Germline loops: CDR1 LGHNA, CDR2 YSLEER. The CDR3 is 15 residues long. The CDR3 reads CASSQAGTGGSEQFF. CDR3 DNA sequence: TGCGCCAGCAGCCAAGCAGGGACGGGCGGGAGTGAGCAGTTCTTC.

As for this clonotype: A read error is possible here, since a much larger clone lies one base away. The CDR3 loop reads CARSESRQGKGAKNIQYF. The CDR3 DNA is TGTGCCCGCAGTGAATCCCGACAGGGAAAAGGGGCCAAAAACATTCAGTACTTC. V is TRBV6-1 and J is TRBJ2-4; TRBD1 matches at 7 bases. There are 18 residues in the CDR3. The germline gives CDR1 MNHNS, CDR2 SASEGT.

Ten or more counts support this clonotype. This rearrangement joins TRBV28 to TRBJ2-5; TRBD1 might be the D (5 bases). Germline V gene data show CDR1 as MDHEN and CDR2 as SYDVKM. This CDR3 contains 14 residues. V was cut by 4 bases and J by 2 bases, with 11 bases left in between. In DNA form, the CDR3 reads TGTGCCAGCAGTTCCAGGGTTTTTCAAGAGACCCAGTACTTC. It codes for CASSSRVFQETQYF.

This chain links TRBV6-4 with TRBJ1-2; 8 bases are a match to TRBD1. Germline trimming cut 6 bases from V and 14 bases from J; bases unmatched to any gene: 14. The CDR3 spans 13 residues. CDR1 MRHNA and CDR2 SNTAGT come from the germline V gene. In DNA form, the CDR3 reads TGTGCCAGCAGCGCTACCGGGACAGGTCTTTTGACCTTC. This encodes CASSATGTGLLTF.

The rearrangement joins TRBV7-3 to TRBJ1-2; D call uncertain. V lost 1 base and J 7 bases, leaving 10 bases between the germline ends. The CDR3 runs to 13 residues. CDR1 SGHTA and CDR2 FQGTGA come from the germline V gene. CDR3 residues: CASSLNRVTGYTF. As DNA, the CDR3 is TGTGCCAGCAGCTTAAATCGGGTAACTGGCTACACCTTC.

The table lists this clonotype with many counts. J is TRBJ1-3 and V is TRBV7-2, with D unresolved. The V gene lost 5 bases and the J gene lost 7 bases, with 15 bases spanning the gap. The CDR3 loop spans 14 amino acids. Germline values: CDR1 SGHTA, CDR2 FQGNSA. The CDR3 DNA is TGTGCCAGCAGCCCCTCCACGGTTTTTAACACCATATATTTT. This translates into CASSPSTVFNTIYF.

This clonotype has ten or more counts. This chain uses TRBV19 with TRBJ2-1; 9 bases are a match to TRBD2. The germline V gene has CDR1 LNHDA and CDR2 SQIVND (reference sequence). The junction had 4 bases not matched to a gene; V was cut back by 1 base and J by 6 bases. The length of the CDR3 is 15 residues. CDR3 in amino acids: CASSIGLAAPNEQFF. The CDR3 DNA is TGTGCCAGTAGTATAGGACTAGCGGCCCCCAATGAGCAGTTCTTC. The variable domain in full, completed from reference TRBV19 and TRBJ2-1, reads DGGITQSPKYLFRKEGQNVTLSCEQNLNHDAMYWYRQDPGQGLRLIYYSQIVNDFQKGDIAEGYSVSREKKESFPLTVTSAQKNPTAFYLCASSIGLAAPNEQFFGPGTRLTVL.

This clonotype appeared many times. This rearrangement joins TRBV18 to TRBJ2-7, with TRBD1 matching 10 bases. The CDR3 covers 14 residues. Germline lookup yields CDR1 KGHSH and CDR2 LQKENI. After removal of 3 bases from V and 3 bases from J, the junction contained 2 bases not matched to a gene. The CDR3 coding sequence is TGTGCCAGCTCACCTCGGACAGGGGGCTACGAGCAGTACTTC. It translates to CASSPRTGGYEQYF.

In this sample, this clonotype turned up many times. The chain recombines TRBV20-1 with TRBJ1-4; the D is unclear. The CDR3 totals 13 residues. V lost 5 bases and J lost 2, with 9 bases in between. The germline V gene encodes CDR1 DFQATT and CDR2 SNEGSKA (reference sequence). This CDR3 is CSARHFTNEKLFF. The DNA of the CDR3 is TGCAGTGCTCGGCACTTTACTAATGAAAAACTGTTTTTT.

The chain has TRBV7-2 and TRBJ2-3; D not resolved. V gave up 1 base and J gave up 5 bases, with 10 bases separating them. Germline V gene lookup returns CDR1 SGHTA and CDR2 FQGNSA. This CDR3 is built from 14 residues. DNA of the CDR3: TGTGCCAGCAGCTTAGTGGGGTTGGGAGATACGCAGTATTTT. Protein sequence: CASSLVGLGDTQYF.

In this sample, this clonotype turned up many times. The V call is TRBV10-3, the J call TRBJ1-6; D is ambiguous. V was cut by 8 bases and J by 8 bases, with 13 bases left in between. Germline V gene lookup returns CDR1 ENHRY and CDR2 SYGVKD. The CDR3 totals 13 residues. CDR3 in amino acids: CAIRRSLDSPLHF. CDR3 nucleotide sequence: TGTGCCATCCGCAGGTCCCTGGATTCACCCCTCCACTTT.

As concerns this clonotype: This may arise from a read error, as a much more abundant clone is one base away. The V and J genes are TRBV14 and TRBJ2-3; 12 positions agree with TRBD2. The V segment lost 0 bases and the J segment 7 bases; nucleotides outside the gene matches: 11. This CDR3 has 18 amino acids. Germline V gene data show CDR1 as SGHDN and CDR2 as FVKESK. The DNA of the CDR3 is TGTGCCAGCAGCCAAGATAGAGGACTAGCGGGGACCCCAAATACGCAGTATTTT. Amino acids: CASSQDRGLAGTPNTQYF.

The V gene is TRBV19, the J gene TRBJ2-2, with D tentatively TRBD2 (5 bases). The CDR3 consists of 12 residues. The V gene lost 8 bases and the J gene lost 13 bases, with 17 bases spanning the gap. Germline CDR1 reads LNHDA; CDR2 reads SQIVND (reference sequence). This CDR3 reads CASGMRASRLFF. Written as DNA, the CDR3 is TGTGCCAGTGGGATGAGGGCGAGTAGGCTGTTTTTT.

This clonotype was seen a handful of times. V usage is TRBV20-1 and J usage is TRBJ2-3, with 10 bases fitting TRBD1. The germline V gene encodes CDR1 DFQATT and CDR2 SNEGSKA (reference sequence). The ends lost 1 base at V and 4 bases at J; junction bases unmatched: 20. The CDR3 spans 20 residues. The CDR3 bases are TGCAGTGCTAGAGCCCGAATAATAACTCCGGGACAGGGGACAGCAGATACGCAGTATTTT. Its translation: CSARARIITPGQGTADTQYF.

The table lists this clonotype with many counts. The chain employs TRBV2 and TRBJ2-5, with TRBD2 identical over 8 bases. The germline V gene has CDR1 SNHLY and CDR2 FYNNEI. With V trimmed by 4 bases and J by 5 bases, 6 bases remained unmatched. The CDR3 totals 14 residues. CDR3 bases: TGTGCCAGCAGTGTCCAAACGGGAGGGGAGACCCAGTACTTC. It encodes CASSVQTGGETQYF.

The sample holds one count of this clonotype. V is TRBV13 and J is TRBJ2-7; 10 positions match TRBD1. The CDR3 length is 14 residues. With V trimmed by 3 bases and J by 2 bases, 1 base remained unmatched. In germline, CDR1 is PRHDT, CDR2 FYEKMQ (reference sequence). CDR3 DNA sequence: TGTGCCAGCAGCTTGACAGGGGGCCCCTACGAGCAGTACTTC. The encoded protein is CASSLTGGPYEQYF.

This clonotype was counted between two and nine times. This chain links TRBV27 with TRBJ2-7; no firm D call. Trimming took 0 bases from V and 6 from J, leaving 18 bases between them. The CDR3 runs to 16 residues. Germline V gene data show CDR1 as MNHEY and CDR2 as SMNVEV (reference sequence). The CDR3 loop is CASSLSGNNFLAEQYF. CDR3 in DNA: TGTGCCAGCAGTTTATCGGGAAACAACTTTTTAGCCGAGCAGTACTTC.

This clonotype occurred many times. The chain uses TRBV27 and TRBJ2-5, with 8 bases matching TRBD2. This CDR3 region has 16 residues. V shed 4 bases, J shed 5 bases, and the junction held 12 bases outside the gene matches. Per germline, CDR1 MNHEY and CDR2 SMNVEV (reference sequence). The CDR3 DNA sequence: TGTGCCAGCAGTTCTCGGGGACTAGTGGGAAGGGAGACCCAGTACTTC. Translating it yields CASSSRGLVGRETQYF.

The J gene is TRBJ1-2, the V gene TRBV18; 9 positions agree with TRBD1. This CDR3 region has 15 residues. Germline lookup yields CDR1 KGHSH and CDR2 LQKENI. V was pared by 3 bases and J by 7 bases, with 9 bases of the junction left unmatched. The CDR3 protein is CASSPRDRELSGYTF. The CDR3 coding sequence is TGTGCCAGCTCACCCCGGGACAGGGAATTAAGTGGCTACACCTTC.

This clonotype was seen repeatedly, ten times or more. This sequence joins TRBV3-1 and TRBJ2-6; D perhaps matches TRBD2 (6 bases). Trimming cost V 4 bases and J 2 bases, with 9 bases left between them. The CDR3 is 15 amino acids. The germline V gene has CDR1 LGHDT and CDR2 YNNKEL (reference sequence). The CDR3 DNA is TGTGCCAGCAGCCCTCGGAGGGCTGGGGCCAACGTCCTGACTTTC. This translates into CASSPRRAGANVLTF.

The chain uses TRBV20-1 and TRBJ2-1, with 14 bases aligning to TRBD2. The CDR3 is 18 residues long. Germline CDR1 and CDR2: DFQATT and SNEGSKA (reference sequence). J was trimmed by 2 bases and V by 3 bases; bases with no gene match: 9. CDR3 region: CSARGGLAGGPAYNEQFF. The DNA for the CDR3 is TGCAGTGCTAGGGGTGGACTAGCGGGAGGTCCCGCCTACAATGAGCAGTTCTTC.